Listed below are T cell receptor beta chains from one sample, sequenced in a study of T cells in Graves' hyperthyroidism and ophthalmopathy. Each CDR3 protein gets one entry after TCRdb re-called the multiplex PCR reads with MiXCR. In the table there are around 530,000 distinct CDR3 sequences, under 20% of which are singletons. Sequencing input: blood. These receptors all stem from a woman aged 18-29 years with Graves' ophthalmopathy. CDR3s include the opening cysteine and the closing phenylalanine or tryptophan. D genes are given only for firm matches. Rows give clone size only sometimes, using once, few, many, or a class for an expanded clone.

J gene: TRBJ2-7; clone size: few; D gene: .; V gene: TRBV2; CDR3 DNA: TGTGCCAGCAGTGGAGGGGATAGCTCCTACGAGCAGTACTTC; CDR3 protein: CASSGGDSSYEQYF
J gene: TRBJ1-5; clone size: few; D gene: .; V gene: TRBV6-1; CDR3 DNA: TGTGCCAGCAGTGACCCGGGGGGCAATCAGCCCCAGCATTTT; CDR3 protein: CASSDPGGNQPQHF
J gene: TRBJ2-5; clone size: many; D gene: TRBD1; V gene: TRBV27; CDR3 DNA: TGTGCCAGCAGCACGCTCCGGACAGGACAAGAGACCCAGTACTTC; CDR3 protein: CASSTLRTGQETQYF
J gene: TRBJ2-7; clone size: many; D gene: .; V gene: TRBV12-3/TRBV12-4; CDR3 DNA: TGTGCCAGCAGTAGGACAGCCTTCTCCTACGAGCAGTACTTC; CDR3 protein: CASSRTAFSYEQYF
J gene: TRBJ2-7; clone size: many; D gene: TRBD1; V gene: TRBV28; CDR3 DNA: TGTGCCAGCAGTTTTTTCTTCGGGACAGATTCCTACGAGCAGTACTTC; CDR3 protein: CASSFFFGTDSYEQYF
J gene: TRBJ2-7; clone size: few; D gene: .; V gene: TRBV5-4; CDR3 DNA: TGTGCCAGCAGCTTGAGGGGAGGAATTCCCTACGAGCAGTACTTC; CDR3 protein: CASSLRGGIPYEQYF
J gene: TRBJ2-5; clone size: many; D gene: TRBD1; V gene: TRBV28; CDR3 DNA: TGTGCCAGTATGGGACAGGTGGGGGGAGAGACCCAGTACTTC; CDR3 protein: CASMGQVGGETQYF
J gene: TRBJ1-1; clone size: .; D gene: .; V gene: TRBV7-9; CDR3 DNA: TGTGCCAGCACCCTAACAGGGTCGGACACTGAAGCTTTCTTT; CDR3 protein: CASTLTGSDTEAFF
J gene: TRBJ2-1; clone size: many; D gene: .; V gene: TRBV13; CDR3 DNA: TGTGCCAGCAGTATAGCGGTATATACCAATGAGCAGTTCTTC; CDR3 protein: CASSIAVYTNEQFF
J gene: TRBJ2-7; clone size: many; D gene: TRBD1; V gene: TRBV12-3/TRBV12-4; CDR3 DNA: TGTGCCAGCAGTTGGGGACAGGGGGCTTACGAGCAGTACTTC; CDR3 protein: CASSWGQGAYEQYF
J gene: TRBJ1-3; clone size: few; D gene: .; V gene: TRBV10-2; CDR3 DNA: TGCGCCAGCAGTGAGCCGAAAAGTTGGGGTTACGGAAACACCATATATTTT; CDR3 protein: CASSEPKSWGYGNTIYF
J gene: TRBJ1-4; clone size: .; D gene: TRBD1; V gene: TRBV28; CDR3 DNA: TGTGCCAGCACCCCCCCAGGGACAGGCGAAAAACTGTTTTTT; CDR3 protein: CASTPPGTGEKLFF
J gene: TRBJ2-3; clone size: .; D gene: TRBD2; V gene: TRBV11-2; CDR3 DNA: TGTGCCAGCAGACCTATACTAGCGGGAGTCACAGATACGCAGTATTTT; CDR3 protein: CASRPILAGVTDTQYF
J gene: TRBJ1-1; clone size: many; D gene: .; V gene: TRBV29-1; CDR3 DNA: TGCAGCGTTGATGAGGGTTGGGATACTGAAGCTTTCTTT; CDR3 protein: CSVDEGWDTEAFF
J gene: TRBJ2-5; clone size: few; D gene: .; V gene: TRBV6-2/TRBV6-3; CDR3 DNA: TGTGCCAGCAGGGACAGAGTCCTTCAAGAGACCCAGTACTTC; CDR3 protein: CASRDRVLQETQYF
J gene: TRBJ2-7; clone size: many; D gene: .; V gene: TRBV27; CDR3 DNA: TGTGCCAGCAAGGAGGGGGGTCCCTTGTACGAGCAGTACTTC; CDR3 protein: CASKEGGPLYEQYF
J gene: TRBJ2-5; clone size: many; D gene: .; V gene: TRBV20-1; CDR3 DNA: TGCAGTGCTAGGTCCCCTGGGGGTGTCCAAGAGACCCAGTACTTC; CDR3 protein: CSARSPGGVQETQYF
J gene: TRBJ1-1; clone size: many; D gene: .; V gene: TRBV27; CDR3 DNA: TGTGCCAGCAGTTTAAGAAGGGACAACTTTATGAACACTGAAGCTTTCTTT; CDR3 protein: CASSLRRDNFMNTEAFF
J gene: TRBJ2-1; clone size: .; D gene: .; V gene: TRBV5-8; CDR3 DNA: TGTGCCAGCCTGGGAGGAGTGTATCAGGGCAATGAGCAGTTCTTC; CDR3 protein: CASLGGVYQGNEQFF
J gene: TRBJ2-7; clone size: many; D gene: .; V gene: TRBV27; CDR3 DNA: TGTGCCAGCAGTTTAGGGGGCAGGTCCTACGAGCAGTACTTC; CDR3 protein: CASSLGGRSYEQYF
J gene: TRBJ2-1; clone size: many; D gene: .; V gene: TRBV7-9; CDR3 DNA: TGTGCCAGCAGCTTAGCTTGGGGGTCCTCCTACAATGAGCAGTTCTTC; CDR3 protein: CASSLAWGSSYNEQFF
J gene: TRBJ1-5; clone size: .; D gene: TRBD1; V gene: TRBV6-1; CDR3 DNA: TGTGCCAGCAGTAGACGCTTTCCGGGACAGGAAGTCTATAGCAATCAGCCCCAGCATTTT; CDR3 protein: CASSRRFPGQEVYSNQPQHF
J gene: TRBJ1-6; clone size: .; D gene: TRBD1; V gene: TRBV4-1; CDR3 DNA: TGCGCCAGCAGCCAGACCGTAGACGGGACAGGGCAATCACCCCTCCACTTT; CDR3 protein: CASSQTVDGTGQSPLHF
J gene: TRBJ2-2; clone size: few; D gene: .; V gene: TRBV13; CDR3 DNA: TGTGCCAGCAGCTTAAGGCTGCTAGGGACCGGGGAGCTGTTTTTT; CDR3 protein: CASSLRLLGTGELFF
J gene: TRBJ2-7; clone size: many; D gene: .; V gene: TRBV2; CDR3 DNA: TGTGCCAGCACCACCACGGTGTCCTACGAGCAGTACTTC; CDR3 protein: CASTTTVSYEQYF
J gene: TRBJ2-5; clone size: many; D gene: .; V gene: TRBV20-1; CDR3 DNA: TGCAGTGCTAGCCCAGGGAGTCAAGAGACCCAGTACTTC; CDR3 protein: CSASPGSQETQYF
J gene: TRBJ2-1; clone size: .; D gene: .; V gene: TRBV19; CDR3 DNA: TGTGCCAGTAGTTTTCTACCGGGAGATGAGCAGTTCTTC; CDR3 protein: CASSFLPGDEQFF
J gene: TRBJ1-2; clone size: .; D gene: .; V gene: TRBV6-1; CDR3 DNA: TGTGCCAGCGAAGAGACGGACCCCTATGGCTACACCTTC; CDR3 protein: CASEETDPYGYTF
J gene: TRBJ1-2; clone size: many; D gene: .; V gene: TRBV2; CDR3 DNA: TGTGCCAGCAGTGAAGCGGGAGCCAACACTAACTATGGCTACACCTTC; CDR3 protein: CASSEAGANTNYGYTF
J gene: TRBJ2-1; clone size: few; D gene: TRBD2; V gene: TRBV7-2; CDR3 DNA: TGTGCCAGCAGCAGTAGCGGGGGGGCCTTTCGTGAGCAGTTCTTC; CDR3 protein: CASSSSGGAFREQFF
J gene: TRBJ2-3; clone size: .; D gene: .; V gene: TRBV20-1; CDR3 DNA: TGCAGTGCTAGTCGCGCAGGGAAAGATACGCAGTATTTT; CDR3 protein: CSASRAGKDTQYF
J gene: TRBJ2-5; clone size: few; D gene: .; V gene: TRBV3-1; CDR3 DNA: TGTGCCAGCAGCCAAGAAGAAGGTGCCAGAGAGACCCAGTACTTC; CDR3 protein: CASSQEEGARETQYF
J gene: TRBJ2-1; clone size: many; D gene: .; V gene: TRBV11-2; CDR3 DNA: TGTGCCAGCAGCTTAGGAGTCGAACTTGAGCAGTTCTTC; CDR3 protein: CASSLGVELEQFF
J gene: TRBJ2-2; clone size: .; D gene: .; V gene: TRBV6-1; CDR3 DNA: TGTGCCAGCAGCCCACCAGGGGAGTCAGTTTTT; CDR3 protein: CASSPPGESVF
J gene: TRBJ2-1; clone size: many; D gene: TRBD2; V gene: TRBV7-2; CDR3 DNA: TGTGCCAGCACCGCTAGCGGGACCCCTGGGAATGAGCAGTTCTTC; CDR3 protein: CASTASGTPGNEQFF
J gene: TRBJ2-3; clone size: .; D gene: TRBD1; V gene: TRBV18; CDR3 DNA: TGTGCCAGCTCACCATCCCCCGGGACAGTGAGCACAGATACGCAGTATTTT; CDR3 protein: CASSPSPGTVSTDTQYF
J gene: TRBJ2-7; clone size: .; D gene: .; V gene: TRBV6-5; CDR3 DNA: TGTGCCAGCAGTTACTACGGGGTTCCAGGATACGAGCAGTACTTC; CDR3 protein: CASSYYGVPGYEQYF
J gene: TRBJ2-5; clone size: many; D gene: .; V gene: TRBV24-1; CDR3 DNA: TGTGCCACCAGTGGAAGCATGGGGGAGGTGGGAGAGACCCAGTACTTC; CDR3 protein: CATSGSMGEVGETQYF
J gene: TRBJ2-5; clone size: few; D gene: .; V gene: TRBV7-6; CDR3 DNA: TGTGCCAGCAGCTTAGGGGGGGAAAAAGAGACCCAGTACTTC; CDR3 protein: CASSLGGEKETQYF
J gene: TRBJ2-5; clone size: .; D gene: TRBD2; V gene: TRBV19; CDR3 DNA: TGTGCCAGTAGTATCCGCGGACTAGTTGTGGAGACCCAGTACTTC; CDR3 protein: CASSIRGLVVETQYF
J gene: TRBJ2-1; clone size: many; D gene: TRBD1; V gene: TRBV4-2; CDR3 DNA: TGTGCCAGCAGCCAAGAGGGGACAGAGGTCAATGAGCAGTTCTTC; CDR3 protein: CASSQEGTEVNEQFF
J gene: TRBJ1-4; clone size: many; D gene: .; V gene: TRBV6-1; CDR3 DNA: TGTGCCAGCAGTCCCAGGGGCCGGGACGAAAAACTGTTTTTT; CDR3 protein: CASSPRGRDEKLFF